This T cell receptor beta chain derives from a study of CD8 T cells in ankylosing spondylitis. Construction of TCR beta libraries was performed using quantitative 5'-RACE with molecular barcodes. TCRdb fed the 5' RACE reads into MiXCR, producing one record per CDR3 protein. Of some 130,000 distinct CDR3 sequences listed, roughly 6.6% are singletons. J gave up 11 bases and V 2 bases, and 9 bases lay outside the gene matches. This CDR3 contains 15 residues. Germline V gene data show CDR1 as LGHNA and CDR2 as YSLEER. The sequencing sample was made of blood, either unsorted or a sorted T cell fraction (not recorded which). The sequence was obtained from a female donor with ankylosing spondylitis or in good health (not recorded which). This chain joins TRBV4-3 and TRBJ1-6; TRBD1 matches at 7 bases. The CDR3 loop is CASSQMTGSWTPLHF. CDR3 DNA sequence: TGCGCCAGCAGCCAAATGACAGGGTCTTGGACACCCCTCCACTTT.